The 24 T cell receptor beta chains presented below share a single source sample, sequenced in a study of OX40 agonist ivuxolimab in advanced cancers. Here immunoSEQ multiplex PCR was the method, and the copy in TCRdb shows in-frame clones only, minus some. This table holds tens of thousands of clones, roughly 85% found once. The sample was CD4+ or CD8+ T cells sorted from blood, taken in a trial of the OX40 agonist ivuxolimab. The receptors originated from an adult with an advanced solid tumor such as melanoma, head and neck, liver or kidney cancer.

This chain connects TRBV29-1 to TRBJ1-1; a possible D gene is TRBD1 (6 bases). Germline CDR1 SQVTM, CDR2 ANQGSEA. This CDR3 is 11 amino acids long. The germline V and J ends were trimmed by 7 bases and 11 bases, with 17 bases remaining between them. DNA for the CDR3: TGCAGCGCAGGGGCTGGGGTAGATGCTTTCTTT. This encodes CSAGAGVDAFF.

This clone was counted a few times. The sample holds other DNA sequences that translate to the same CDR3. The chain combines TRBV6-6 with TRBJ2-7; D call uncertain. The CDR3 contains 12 residues. Germline V gene lookup returns CDR1 MNHNY and CDR2 SVGAGI (reference sequence). The V end was cut by 2 bases, the J end by 4 bases, with 6 bases between. This chain's CDR3 is CASSYTDYEQYF. The DNA of the CDR3 is TGTGCCAGCAGTTACACAGATTACGAGCAGTACTTC.

The V gene is TRBV4-1, the J gene TRBJ1-6, with unresolved D. The ends were cut back, 0 bases at V and 0 bases at J, with 12 bases in the middle. CDR1 is MGHRA, CDR2 YSYEKL, per germline. The length of the CDR3 is 18 residues. The CDR3, as DNA: TGCGCCAGCAGCCAAGAATCGTTACTGGGCTCCTATAATTCACCCCTCCACTTT. This sequence encodes CASSQESLLGSYNSPLHF.

The chain links TRBV19 to TRBJ1-2; D gene unclear. Per germline, CDR1 LNHDA and CDR2 SQIVND (reference sequence). V was pared by 3 bases and J by 5 bases, with 13 bases between. The CDR3 has 14 amino acids. CDR3 sequence (DNA): TGTGCCAGTAGTATCGCAGGACCGCTATATGGCTACACCTTC. Translating it yields CASSIAGPLYGYTF.

This chain connects TRBV7-6 to TRBJ2-5, with D perhaps TRBD1 (5 bases). This CDR3 has 14 residues. V was pared by 1 base and J by 2 bases, with 8 bases between. Germline values: CDR1 SGHVS, CDR2 FNYEAQ. In DNA, the CDR3 is TGTGCCAGCAGCTTAGGACAGACTCAAGAGACCCAGTACTTC. As protein: CASSLGQTQETQYF.

This chain uses TRBV5-8 with TRBJ2-6; D perhaps matches TRBD2 (5 bases). V lost 4 bases and J lost 0, with 8 bases in between. The CDR3 is 15 residues long. The germline CDR1 and CDR2 sequences are SGHTS and YDEGEE. For the CDR3, the DNA is TGTGCCAGCAGCCTTCGGGGCTCTGGGGCCAACGTCCTGACTTTC. Its protein is CASSLRGSGANVLTF. Supplemented by reference TRBV5-8 and TRBJ2-6, the full variable domain reads EAGVTQSPTHLIKTRGQQATLRCSPISGHTSVYWYQQALGLGLQFLLWYDEGEERNRGNFPPRFSGRQFPNYSSELNVNALELEDSALYLCASSLRGSGANVLTFGAGSRLTVL.

A single count supports this clone. The chain employs TRBV21-1 and TRBJ2-7. TRBV21-1 is a pseudogene segment. The CDR3 is made up of 16 amino acids. CDR3 sequence reads: CASSTRDPALPHEQYF. Here the CDR3 DNA reads TGTGCCAGCAGCACCCGGGACCCCGCCTTACCCCACGAGCAGTACTTC.

V and J are TRBV6-6 and TRBJ2-7, with 7 bases fitting TRBD2. CDR1 and CDR2 (germline): MNHNY, SVGAGI (reference sequence). J gave up 0 bases and V 6 bases, and 8 bases lay outside the gene matches. This CDR3 comprises 15 residues. The CDR3 DNA reads as TGTGCCAGCAGGATAGCGGGTGGGGACTCCTACGAGCAGTACTTC. It specifies CASRIAGGDSYEQYF.

The chain links TRBV5-4 to TRBJ2-7; 7 bases agree with TRBD1. CDR1 and CDR2 (germline): SGHNT, YYREEE (reference sequence). The V segment lost 4 bases and the J segment 2 bases; nucleotides outside the gene matches: 6. CDR3 length: 14 residues. The CDR3: CASSQDDRAYEQYF. The CDR3 DNA reads as TGTGCCAGCAGCCAAGATGACAGGGCCTACGAGCAGTACTTC.

The chain employs TRBV28 and TRBJ1-5; D may be TRBD1 (6 bases). The CDR3 totals 12 residues. V lost 7 bases to trimming and J lost 6 bases, with 10 bases between them. Germline lookup yields CDR1 MDHEN and CDR2 SYDVKM. CDR3 sequence reads: CASTGESQPQHF. CDR3 nucleotide sequence: TGTGCCAGCACAGGGGAAAGTCAGCCCCAGCATTTT.

The chain carries TRBV28 and TRBJ1-1; weak D call: TRBD1 (5 bases). This CDR3 is 13 amino acids long. Trimming took 6 bases from V and 2 from J, leaving 10 bases between them. Germline CDR1 and CDR2: MDHEN and SYDVKM. CDR3 amino acids: CASRLRGNTEAFF. DNA for the CDR3: TGTGCCAGCAGGCTGAGGGGTAACACTGAAGCTTTCTTT.

The gene calls are TRBV11-3 and TRBJ2-2; no clear D gene. V was clipped by 6 bases and J by 0 bases, with 14 bases between them. CDR3 length: 16 residues. The V gene's germline CDR1 is SGHNT and CDR2 YENEEA. CDR3 loop: CASRLRLQSNTGELFF. In nucleotides, the CDR3 is TGTGCCAGCAGATTAAGGTTACAGTCGAACACCGGGGAGCTGTTTTTT. The whole variable domain, filled in from reference TRBV11-3 and TRBJ2-2, reads EAGVVQSPRYKIIEKKQPVAFWCNPISGHNTLYWYLQNLGQGPELLIRYENEEAVDDSQLPKDRFSAERLKGVDSTLKIQPAELGDSAVYLCASRLRLQSNTGELFFGEGSRLTVL.

This rearrangement joins TRBV2 to TRBJ1-2, with TRBD1 as a possible D gene (6 bases). V lost 6 bases and J 7 bases, leaving 21 bases between the germline ends. CDR3 length: 15 amino acids. Per germline, CDR1 SNHLY and CDR2 FYNNEI. CDR3 residues: CASREQGSGWGGYTF. The CDR3 DNA reads TGTGCCAGCAGAGAACAGGGAAGTGGGTGGGGTGGCTACACCTTC.

This clone is termed medium-sized. The chain is built from TRBV12-5 and TRBJ2-7, with D perhaps given as TRBD1 or TRBD2 (6 bases each). Germline V gene lookup returns CDR1 LGHNT and CDR2 FRNRAP. The CDR3 covers 15 residues. Deletions cut 3 bases from V and 5 bases from J, with 17 bases between. The CDR3 region has the DNA TGTGCTAGTGGTTTCGCCCAGGTGGGGGGCGACGAGCAGTACTTC. This translates into CASGFAQVGGDEQYF.

This sequence joins TRBV19 and TRBJ1-1, with 10 nucleotides matching TRBD1. Germline V gene lookup returns CDR1 LNHDA and CDR2 SQIVND (reference sequence). With 9 bases clipped from V and 2 bases from J, the junction kept 9 bases outside the gene matches. CDR3 length: 15 amino acids. CDR3 sequence: CASLFRDRGNTEAFF. The CDR3, as DNA: TGTGCCAGCCTTTTCCGGGACAGGGGCAACACTGAAGCTTTCTTT.

The CDR3 protein is CASSRGTGNTIYF. CDR3 sequence (DNA): TGCGCCAGCAGCAGAGGCACTGGAAACACCATATATTTT. The chain is built from TRBV10-1 and TRBJ1-3; D uncertain. The ends were cut back, 6 bases at V and 2 bases at J, with 8 bases in the middle. CDR1 and CDR2 from the germline V gene are WNHNN and SYGVQD (reference sequence). CDR3 length equals 13 residues.

The chain has TRBV28 and TRBJ2-1; no clear D. The CDR3 runs 12 residues. Germline lookup yields CDR1 MDHEN and CDR2 SYDVKM. Trimming shortened V by 4 bases and J by 3 bases, and 4 bases separated the two germline ends. The CDR3 sequence: CASSWGYNEQFF. In DNA, the CDR3 is TGTGCCAGCAGTTGGGGCTACAATGAGCAGTTCTTC.

This rearrangement joins TRBV6-5 to TRBJ2-7; 7 nucleotides match TRBD2. The CDR3 extends over 14 amino acids. The trim removed 6 bases at V and 1 base at J, leaving 6 bases unmatched. Germline CDR1 reads MNHEY; CDR2 reads SVGAGI. The CDR3 bases are TGTGCCAGCAGGATAAGCGGGACGTCCTACGAGCAGTACTTC. The encoded protein is CASRISGTSYEQYF.

The gene calls are TRBV27 and TRBJ1-6; tentatively, D is TRBD1 (5 bases). This CDR3 has 16 residues. The germline V gene encodes CDR1 MNHEY and CDR2 SMNVEV (reference sequence). Trimming removed 3 bases at V and 0 bases at J, with 9 bases between. The CDR3 sequence: CASSLTALSYNSPLHF. Written as DNA, the CDR3 is TGTGCCAGCAGTTTGACAGCACTCTCCTATAATTCACCCCTCCACTTT.

This clone was counted a few times. The gene calls are TRBV7-6 and TRBJ2-7; D is perhaps TRBD1 (5 bases). This CDR3 region has 17 residues. Trimming stripped 1 base from V and 6 bases from J, with 22 bases between. Germline CDR1 reads SGHVS; CDR2 reads FNYEAQ. CDR3 bases: TGTGCCAGCAGCTTAGGGGGCCCGCGGCTCTTGAAGGTCGAGCAGTACTTC. Amino acids: CASSLGGPRLLKVEQYF.

This chain uses TRBV2 with TRBJ2-1; 11 bases align to TRBD2. CDR3 length: 15 residues. Germline-derived CDR1 and CDR2 are SNHLY and FYNNEI. V trimming: 9 bases; J trimming: 7 bases; junction bases outside the gene matches: 11. CDR3 sequence reads: CARGDLAGGLNEQFF. In DNA, the CDR3 is TGTGCCAGGGGTGATCTAGCGGGAGGTCTAAATGAGCAGTTCTTC. The full variable domain, completed using reference TRBV2 and TRBJ2-1, is EPEVTQTPSHQVTQMGQEVILRCVPISNHLYFYWYRQILGQKVEFLVSFYNNEISEKSEIFDDQFSVERPDGSNFTLKIRSTKLEDSAMYFCARGDLAGGLNEQFFGPGTRLTVL.

This chain links TRBV19 with TRBJ2-4, with 8 positions matching TRBD1. Germline CDR1 LNHDA, CDR2 SQIVND (reference sequence). Trimming removed 8 bases from V and 4 bases from J; junction bases left unmatched: 1. The CDR3 is made up of 12 amino acids. In nucleotides, the CDR3 is TGTGCCAGTGGACAGGGAAAAAACATTCAGTACTTC. This sequence encodes CASGQGKNIQYF.

In DNA, the CDR3 is TGTGCCTGGGGGAGCCAGAATCTCCTGAACACTGAAGCTTTCTTT. It codes for CAWGSQNLLNTEAFF. The chain has TRBV30 and TRBJ1-1; D remains unclear. Trimming took 5 bases from V and 0 from J, leaving 16 bases between them. CDR1 and CDR2 from the germline V gene are GTSNPN and SVGIG (reference sequence). The CDR3 covers 15 residues.

V gene TRBV5-1 combines with J gene TRBJ2-5, with 7 nucleotides matching TRBD1. Germline V gives CDR1 SGHRS, CDR2 YFSETQ. This CDR3 region has 15 residues. V shed 1 base, J shed 3 bases, and the junction held 6 bases outside the gene matches. In DNA form, the CDR3 reads TGCGCCAGCAGCTTGCTGGGACAGAAAGAAGAGACCCAGTACTTC. It specifies CASSLLGQKEETQYF.